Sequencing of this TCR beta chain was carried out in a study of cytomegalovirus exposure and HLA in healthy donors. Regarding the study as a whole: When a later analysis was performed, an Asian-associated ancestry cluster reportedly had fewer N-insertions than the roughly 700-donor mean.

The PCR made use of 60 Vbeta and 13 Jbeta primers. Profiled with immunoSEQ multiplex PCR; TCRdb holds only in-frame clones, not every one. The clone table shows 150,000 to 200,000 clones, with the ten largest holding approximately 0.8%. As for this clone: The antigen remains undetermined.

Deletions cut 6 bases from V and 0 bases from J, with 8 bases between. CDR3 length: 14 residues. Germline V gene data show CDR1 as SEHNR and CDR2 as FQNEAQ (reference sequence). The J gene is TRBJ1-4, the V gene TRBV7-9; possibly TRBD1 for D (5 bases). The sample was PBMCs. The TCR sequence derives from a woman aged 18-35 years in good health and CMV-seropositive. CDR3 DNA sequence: TGTGCCAGCAGTGGGGGGACAACTAATGAAAAACTGTTTTTT. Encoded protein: CASSGGTTNEKLFF.